What follows describes a single T cell receptor beta chain. Its antigen is unknown. CDR3 size: 16 residues. CDR1 is SGHDT and CDR2 is YYEEEE in the germline V gene. V lost 3 bases and J 4 bases, leaving 16 bases between the germline ends. The data are from a study of T-cell reconstitution after alpha-beta-depleted transplantation in children. Overall study findings and caveats: Several hundred rapidly expanded clones from non-depleted graft cells reportedly supplied alpha-beta T cells about two months post-transplant. Newly made T cells mostly supplied T-cell counts and diversity one year after transplant. High day-60 TCRbeta diversity in some patients came from surviving recipient T cells and thymic progenitors.

The TCRbeta library incorporated unique molecular identifiers. TCRdb independently ran MiXCR on the PCR reads; one entry per CDR3 protein. The sample holds approximately 400,000 distinct CDR3 sequences; around 16% are singletons and the top ten take roughly 29%. The TCR originated in a boy under two years old who had a stem cell transplant for Wiskott-Aldrich syndrome, so the T cells may come from the graft donor. This specimen consisted of PBMCs, mostly from graft donor cells, obtained 360 days after TCRalphabeta/CD19-depleted stem cell transplant. The chain uses TRBV5-6 and TRBJ2-2, with a possible D match to TRBD2 (5 bases). CDR3 region: CASSSRRGSLTGELFF. CDR3 DNA sequence: TGTGCCAGCAGCTCCCGCCGGGGATCCCTCACCGGGGAGCTGTTTTTT.